This is a list of T cell receptor beta chains from one sample in a study. One entry per CDR3 protein results from TCRdb running MiXCR on the reads. The sample records about 3,000 distinct CDR3 sequences, 9.8% being singletons. Sequenced material: CD4+ T cells from synovial fluid. Receptors were obtained from a human donor with rheumatoid arthritis. The CDR3 runs from the conserved cysteine through the conserved F or W. A D gene is named only where the DNA matches it firmly. Size is omitted from some rows. Given values are once, few, many or a class for expanded clones.

clone_size	d_call	v_call	j_call	cdr3_aa	cdr3_nt
large	TRBD1	TRBV20-1	TRBJ1-5	CSADQQGAKPQHF	TGCAGTGCTGACCAACAGGGGGCCAAGCCCCAGCATTTT
medium-sized	TRBD2	TRBV4-3	TRBJ2-1	CASSQAGGSGFAEQFF	TGCGCCAGCAGCCAAGCGGGCGGGAGTGGTTTTGCTGAGCAGTTCTTC
medium-sized	NA	TRBV6-6	TRBJ2-7	CASSYSMGYEQYF	TGTGCCAGCAGTTACTCGATGGGGTACGAGCAGTACTTC
medium-sized	NA	TRBV20-1	TRBJ2-3	CTAGTVTDTQYF	TGCACTGCTGGGACTGTCACAGATACGCAGTATTTT
medium-sized	TRBD1	TRBV6-6	TRBJ2-1	CASTYEGAIYNEQFF	TGTGCCAGCACCTACGAGGGGGCGATCTACAATGAGCAGTTCTTC
medium-sized	TRBD1	TRBV7-9	TRBJ2-1	CASSLGTGGYDEQFF	TGTGCCAGCAGCTTAGGGACAGGGGGTTACGATGAGCAGTTCTTC
medium-sized	NA	TRBV27	TRBJ2-5	CASSDQETQYF	TGTGCCAGCAGTGACCAAGAGACCCAGTACTTC
medium-sized	NA	TRBV10-3	TRBJ1-5	CAISESGGVGNQPQHF	TGTGCCATCAGTGAGTCAGGCGGGGTTGGCAATCAGCCCCAGCATTTT
many	NA	TRBV19	TRBJ1-1	CASSTTATNTEAFF	TGTGCCAGTAGCACGACGGCCACGAACACTGAAGCTTTCTTT
large	NA	TRBV20-1	TRBJ2-5	CSATEETQYF	TGCAGTGCAACAGAAGAGACCCAGTACTTC
medium-sized	NA	TRBV20-1	TRBJ2-5	CSASLRGSGQETQYF	TGCAGTGCTAGCCTCCGGGGTAGCGGACAAGAGACCCAGTACTTC
medium-sized	NA	TRBV6-1	TRBJ2-7	CALGVVGSYEQYF	TGTGCCCTCGGGGTTGTGGGTTCCTACGAGCAGTACTTC
many	NA	TRBV4-3	TRBJ2-3	CASSQDPGGQGDTQYF	TGCGCCAGCAGCCAAGACCCCGGGGGGCAGGGTGATACGCAGTATTTT
medium-sized	TRBD2	TRBV7-2	TRBJ2-5	CASSLVARLAAMGETQYF	TGTGCCAGCAGCTTAGTGGCCCGACTAGCGGCTATGGGGGAGACCCAGTACTTC
medium-sized	NA	TRBV5-1	TRBJ2-3	CASSGSGDTQYF	TGCGCCAGCAGCGGAAGTGGGGATACGCAGTATTTT
medium-sized	TRBD2	TRBV29-1	TRBJ2-1	CSVELAGGYNEQFF	TGCAGCGTTGAATTAGCGGGAGGCTACAATGAGCAGTTCTTC
medium-sized	TRBD1	TRBV11-3	TRBJ2-1	CASSYMGQGADEQFF	TGTGCCAGCAGCTACATGGGACAGGGGGCCGATGAGCAGTTCTTC
medium-sized	NA	TRBV5-1	TRBJ2-7	CASSLSQRVGYEQYF	TGCGCCAGCAGCTTAAGCCAGCGGGTCGGCTACGAGCAGTACTTC
medium-sized	TRBD1	TRBV11-1	TRBJ2-5	CASSGDSLQETQYF	TGTGCCAGCAGCGGGGACAGTTTACAAGAGACCCAGTACTTC
large	TRBD2	TRBV18	TRBJ2-3	CASSPPGGATQYF	TGTGCCAGCTCACCGCCGGGAGGGGCGACGCAGTATTTT
medium-sized	TRBD1	TRBV7-2	TRBJ2-3	CASSYSSGQADPQYF	TGTGCCAGCAGCTATTCATCGGGACAGGCTGACCCGCAGTATTTT
few	TRBD1	TRBV19	TRBJ2-7	CASSRTGVYEQYF	TGTGCCAGTAGCCGGACAGGGGTGTACGAGCAGTACTTC
medium-sized	NA	TRBV20-1	TRBJ2-5	CSGAGQETQYF	TGCAGTGGTGCGGGCCAAGAGACCCAGTACTTC
medium-sized	NA	TRBV12-3/TRBV12-4	TRBJ1-2	CASSQDSYGYTF	TGTGCCAGCAGCCAGGACAGCTATGGCTACACCTTC
many	NA	TRBV4-3	TRBJ2-1	CASSQTGLLSNEQFF	TGCGCCAGCAGCCAAACGGGACTCCTCTCGAATGAGCAGTTCTTC
medium-sized	TRBD1	TRBV25-1	TRBJ1-4	CASSELTGQGIGKLFF	TGTGCCAGCAGTGAATTAACGGGACAGGGTATTGGAAAACTGTTTTTT
medium-sized	NA	TRBV12-3/TRBV12-4	TRBJ2-1	CASSLEAVNEQFF	TGTGCCAGCAGTTTGGAAGCGGTCAATGAGCAGTTCTTC
medium-sized	NA	TRBV20-1	TRBJ2-3	CSAWAGGTDTQYF	TGCAGTGCTTGGGCAGGGGGCACAGATACGCAGTATTTT
medium-sized	NA	TRBV20-1	TRBJ2-5	CSARAPAQETQYF	TGCAGTGCTAGAGCTCCGGCTCAAGAGACCCAGTACTTC
NA	NA	TRBV6-2/TRBV6-3	TRBJ2-1	CAIQGGFDEQFF	TGTGCCATCCAGGGGGGATTCGATGAGCAGTTCTTC
NA	NA	TRBV20-1	TRBJ2-4	CSATSDKNIQYF	TGCAGTGCTACAAGCGATAAAAACATTCAGTACTTC
medium-sized	TRBD2	TRBV18	TRBJ2-7	CASSTGLVSIGTYEQYF	TGTGCCAGCTCAACGGGACTAGTAAGTATAGGAACCTACGAGCAGTACTTC
medium-sized	NA	TRBV11-2	TRBJ2-6	CASSLVGGGANVLTF	TGTGCCAGCAGCTTAGTGGGTGGTGGGGCCAACGTCCTGACTTTC
many	TRBD1	TRBV20-1	TRBJ2-7	CSATLGSDRAEGEQYF	TGCAGTGCCACCCTGGGATCTGACAGGGCCGAGGGCGAGCAGTACTTC
medium-sized	NA	TRBV20-1	TRBJ2-2	CSATLPGSGELFF	TGCAGTGCTACTCTACCAGGGTCCGGGGAGCTGTTTTTT
NA	NA	TRBV29-1	TRBJ2-1	CSADPTGWEQFF	TGCAGCGCTGACCCCACGGGTTGGGAGCAGTTCTTC
medium-sized	NA	TRBV2	TRBJ2-1	CASTNNEQFF	TGTGCCAGCACCAACAATGAGCAGTTCTTC
medium-sized	TRBD2	TRBV29-1	TRBJ2-3	CSVEDNLAGLDTQYF	TGCAGCGTTGAAGACAACCTAGCGGGACTAGATACGCAGTATTTT
many	NA	TRBV14	TRBJ2-5	CASSHYQETQYF	TGTGCCAGCAGCCATTACCAAGAGACCCAGTACTTC
NA	NA	TRBV5-1	TRBJ2-6	CASSTTPSSGANVLTF	TGCGCCAGCAGCACGACACCTTCCTCTGGGGCCAACGTCCTGACTTTC
many	TRBD1	TRBV19	TRBJ1-2	CASSIVPGQGARGYTF	TGTGCCAGTAGTATCGTACCGGGACAGGGGGCGCGTGGCTACACCTTC
medium-sized	TRBD2	TRBV5-1	TRBJ2-2	CASSRAGVGTGELFF	TGCGCCAGCAGCCGAGCGGGAGTAGGCACCGGGGAGCTGTTTTTT